The rows below give T cell receptor beta chains drawn from one sample of a study of T cell responses to AZD1222 COVID-19 vaccine. Data came from immunoSEQ multiplex PCR; TCRdb stores just in-frame clones and leaves some out. Among about 150,000 clones, about 89% were seen once, and the ten largest hold roughly 9.7%. The specimen was peripheral blood, collected 28 days after the second AZD1222 dose. These receptors were obtained from an adult who received the AZD1222 COVID-19 vaccine. Both conserved end residues are part of each CDR3. Each record gives: V gene, J gene, D gene, clone size, CDR3 protein, CDR3 DNA. D genes are given only for firm matches. Clone size is stated in some rows and not others, as once, few, many or a class when expanded.

V: TRBV6-5; J: TRBJ2-1; D: -; size: -; CDR3: CASSSPAPRNEQFF; DNA: TGTGCCAGCAGTAGTCCGGCGCCTCGGAATGAGCAGTTCTTC
V: TRBV19; J: TRBJ1-2; D: TRBD1; size: once; CDR3: CASSRQGQYGYTF; DNA: TGTGCCAGTAGTAGACAGGGGCAATATGGCTACACCTTC
V: TRBV7-6; J: TRBJ2-7; D: TRBD2; size: once; CDR3: CASSTTSGYEQYF; DNA: TGTGCCAGCAGCACGACTAGCGGCTACGAGCAGTACTTC
V: TRBV5-8; J: TRBJ1-2; D: -; size: -; CDR3: CASSLVAGANYGYTF; DNA: TGTGCCAGCAGCTTGGTGGCAGGGGCTAACTATGGCTACACCTTC
V: TRBV6-5; J: TRBJ1-1; D: -; size: once; CDR3: CASTYFTEAFF; DNA: TGTGCCAGCACGTACTTCACTGAAGCTTTCTTT
V: TRBV12-3/TRBV12-4; J: TRBJ1-2; D: -; size: -; CDR3: CASSLRGNGYTF; DNA: TGTGCCAGCAGTTTAAGGGGAAATGGCTACACCTTC
V: TRBV7-2; J: TRBJ2-7; D: TRBD1; size: -; CDR3: CASSLGQGLYEQYF; DNA: TGTGCCAGCAGCTTAGGACAGGGCCTCTACGAGCAGTACTTC
V: TRBV7-9; J: TRBJ2-7; D: -; size: -; CDR3: CASSLDPGQDGYEQYF; DNA: TGTGCCAGCAGCTTAGATCCGGGACAAGACGGCTACGAGCAGTACTTC
V: TRBV7-8; J: TRBJ2-7; D: TRBD2; size: -; CDR3: CASSFGTSVYEQYF; DNA: TGTGCCAGCAGCTTTGGGACTAGCGTCTACGAGCAGTACTTC
V: TRBV3-1/TRBV3-2; J: TRBJ2-1; D: TRBD2; size: -; CDR3: CASSHGLAGGPRNEQFF; DNA: TGTGCCAGCAGCCACGGCCTAGCGGGAGGGCCGAGAAATGAGCAGTTCTTC
V: TRBV18; J: TRBJ2-2; D: -; size: -; CDR3: CASSPPGDARELFF; DNA: TGTGCCAGCTCACCACCCGGTGACGCCCGGGAGCTGTTTTTT
V: TRBV7-2; J: TRBJ1-3; D: -; size: -; CDR3: CASSLEGRSGNTIYF; DNA: TGTGCCAGCAGCTTAGAAGGGCGCTCTGGAAACACCATATATTTT
V: TRBV7-9; J: TRBJ2-1; D: TRBD2; size: -; CDR3: CASSNLPVGTSGRQSSYNEQFF; DNA: TGTGCCAGCAGCAATCTACCCGTGGGGACTAGCGGGAGGCAGAGCTCCTACAATGAGCAGTTCTTC
V: TRBV11-2; J: TRBJ2-1; D: -; size: once; CDR3: CASSLDGLYYNEQFF; DNA: TGTGCCAGCAGCTTAGATGGCCTATACTACAATGAGCAGTTCTTC
V: TRBV9; J: TRBJ2-3; D: -; size: -; CDR3: CASSLRLSGDTQYF; DNA: TGTGCCAGCAGCCTCAGACTTTCCGGGGATACGCAGTATTTT
V: TRBV28; J: TRBJ1-2; D: -; size: -; CDR3: CASSLAREGYTF; DNA: TGTGCCAGCAGTTTGGCCAGGGAGGGCTACACCTTC
V: TRBV5-6; J: TRBJ1-2; D: -; size: -; CDR3: CASSPLEGDFSRGYTF; DNA: TGTGCCAGCAGCCCACTTGAGGGGGACTTCAGTAGGGGCTACACCTTC
V: TRBV2; J: TRBJ1-1; D: -; size: -; CDR3: CASTSFLNTEAFF; DNA: TGTGCCAGCACCTCATTTCTGAACACTGAAGCTTTCTTT
V: TRBV12-3/TRBV12-4; J: TRBJ2-7; D: TRBD1; size: -; CDR3: CASSLATGGVQYF; DNA: TGTGCCAGCAGTCTTGCGACAGGGGGAGTGCAGTACTTC
V: TRBV7-2; J: TRBJ1-1; D: -; size: -; CDR3: CASSSDRSTEAFF; DNA: TGTGCCAGCAGCTCAGACAGGAGCACTGAAGCTTTCTTT
V: TRBV9; J: TRBJ2-7; D: -; size: -; CDR3: CASASGRDNYEQYF; DNA: TGTGCCAGCGCCTCAGGTAGGGATAACTACGAGCAGTACTTC
V: TRBV5-6; J: TRBJ1-6; D: -; size: -; CDR3: CASSLALDRYSPLHF; DNA: TGTGCCAGCAGCTTGGCCCTGGACAGATATTCACCCCTCCACTTT
V: TRBV7-3; J: TRBJ2-1; D: -; size: -; CDR3: CASSLGFGKNEQFF; DNA: TGTGCCAGCAGCTTAGGCTTCGGTAAAAATGAGCAGTTCTTC
V: TRBV28; J: TRBJ1-2; D: -; size: -; CDR3: CASSTAATRGYGYTF; DNA: TGTGCCAGCAGCACCGCAGCAACCCGGGGATATGGCTACACCTTC
V: TRBV30; J: TRBJ2-1; D: -; size: -; CDR3: CAWIQGGYNEQFF; DNA: TGTGCCTGGATCCAGGGTGGGTACAATGAGCAGTTCTTC
V: TRBV6-5; J: TRBJ1-4; D: -; size: -; CDR3: CASSQTQGINEKLFF; DNA: TGTGCCAGCTCCCAAACGCAGGGGATAAATGAAAAACTGTTTTTT
V: TRBV5-4; J: TRBJ2-1; D: -; size: -; CDR3: CASSLIRDRYNEQFF; DNA: TGTGCCAGCAGCTTGATCAGGGACCGCTACAATGAGCAGTTCTTC
V: TRBV27; J: TRBJ2-1; D: TRBD1; size: once; CDR3: CASSPDRVRDEQFF; DNA: TGTGCCAGCAGTCCGGACAGGGTTCGGGACGAGCAGTTCTTC
V: TRBV2; J: TRBJ1-1; D: -; size: -; CDR3: CASSVLVEAFF; DNA: TGTGCCAGCAGTGTTTTGGTGGAAGCTTTCTTT
V: TRBV27; J: TRBJ1-3; D: -; size: few; CDR3: CASSFFGVQGFAGNTIYF; DNA: TGTGCCAGCAGTTTCTTCGGAGTTCAGGGTTTTGCTGGAAACACCATATATTTT
V: TRBV28; J: TRBJ2-5; D: -; size: -; CDR3: CASRRDQETQYF; DNA: TGTGCCAGCAGGAGGGACCAAGAGACCCAGTACTTC
V: TRBV2; J: TRBJ2-1; D: TRBD2; size: -; CDR3: CARAGLAGGGSYNEQFF; DNA: TGTGCCCGGGCGGGACTAGCGGGAGGGGGGTCCTACAATGAGCAGTTCTTC
V: TRBV27; J: TRBJ2-1; D: -; size: -; CDR3: CASTRSYGAWNEQFF; DNA: TGTGCCAGCACCAGATCTTATGGGGCTTGGAATGAGCAGTTCTTC
V: TRBV7-2; J: TRBJ1-2; D: TRBD1; size: once; CDR3: CASSLTGTDNYGYTF; DNA: TGTGCCAGCAGCTTGACCGGGACAGACAACTATGGCTACACCTTC
V: TRBV19; J: TRBJ1-2; D: -; size: -; CDR3: CASSIGEGVTYGYTF; DNA: TGTGCCAGTAGTATAGGAGAAGGCGTGACCTATGGCTACACCTTC
V: TRBV5-1; J: TRBJ1-5; D: -; size: -; CDR3: CASSLGTSNQPQHF; DNA: TGCGCCAGCAGCTTGGGGACATCCAATCAGCCCCAGCATTTT
V: TRBV6-5; J: TRBJ2-7; D: TRBD1; size: -; CDR3: CASNRNRGLREQYF; DNA: TGTGCCAGCAACCGAAACAGGGGGCTGAGAGAGCAGTACTTC
V: TRBV10-3; J: TRBJ1-5; D: TRBD1; size: -; CDR3: CATTISDRGRQPQHF; DNA: TGTGCCACTACCATATCGGACAGGGGACGTCAGCCCCAGCATTTT
V: TRBV27; J: TRBJ1-4; D: -; size: once; CDR3: CASSKWGRVNEKLFF; DNA: TGTGCCAGCAGTAAATGGGGCCGCGTTAATGAAAAACTGTTTTTT
V: TRBV5-6; J: TRBJ1-1; D: TRBD1; size: -; CDR3: CASSLRGQRMNTEAFF; DNA: TGTGCCAGCAGCTTGAGGGGACAGCGAATGAACACTGAAGCTTTCTTT
V: TRBV3-1/TRBV3-2; J: TRBJ2-1; D: -; size: -; CDR3: CASSQVMGEQFF; DNA: TGTGCCAGCAGCCAAGTAATGGGTGAGCAGTTCTTC
V: TRBV7-2; J: TRBJ1-2; D: -; size: -; CDR3: CASSAWGTRGYTF; DNA: TGTGCCAGCAGCGCTTGGGGGACTAGAGGCTACACCTTC
V: TRBV11-2; J: TRBJ1-2; D: -; size: once; CDR3: CASSRGTNPGWDYGYTF; DNA: TGTGCCAGCAGCCGCGGGACTAACCCAGGGTGGGACTATGGCTACACCTTC
V: TRBV28; J: TRBJ1-6; D: -; size: -; CDR3: CASSLLGPYSPLHF; DNA: TGTGCCAGCAGTTTACTAGGCCCTTATTCACCCCTCCACTTT
V: TRBV19; J: TRBJ2-7; D: TRBD2; size: -; CDR3: CASSIRGWREASYYEQYF; DNA: TGTGCCAGTAGTATAAGAGGGTGGCGGGAGGCCAGCTACTACGAGCAGTACTTC
V: TRBV4-3; J: TRBJ2-7; D: -; size: -; CDR3: CASSQDWGTDYEQYF; DNA: TGCGCCAGCAGCCAAGATTGGGGGACCGACTACGAGCAGTACTTC